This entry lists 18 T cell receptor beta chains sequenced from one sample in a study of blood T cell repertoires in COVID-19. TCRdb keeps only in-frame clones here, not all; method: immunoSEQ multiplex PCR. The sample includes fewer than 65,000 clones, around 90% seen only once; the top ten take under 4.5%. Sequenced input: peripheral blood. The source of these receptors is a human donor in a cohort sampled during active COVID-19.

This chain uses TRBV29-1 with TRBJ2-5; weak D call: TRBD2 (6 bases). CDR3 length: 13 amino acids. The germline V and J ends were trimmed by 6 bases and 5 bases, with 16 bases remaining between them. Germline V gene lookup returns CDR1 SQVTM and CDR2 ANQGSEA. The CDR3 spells CSVEGRALETQYF. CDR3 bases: TGCAGCGTGGAGGGTAGGGCCCTGGAGACCCAGTACTTC. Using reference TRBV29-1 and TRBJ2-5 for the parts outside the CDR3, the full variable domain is SAVISQKPSRDICQRGTSLTIQCQVDSQVTMMFWYRQQPGQSLTLIATANQGSEATYESGFVIDKFPISRPNLTFSTLTVSNMSPEDSSIYLCSVEGRALETQYFGPGTRLLVL.

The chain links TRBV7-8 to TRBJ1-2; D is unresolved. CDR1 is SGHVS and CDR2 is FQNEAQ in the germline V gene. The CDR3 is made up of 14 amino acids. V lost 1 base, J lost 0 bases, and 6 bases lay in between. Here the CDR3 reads CASSLDRANYGYTF. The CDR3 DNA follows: TGTGCCAGCAGCTTAGACCGGGCTAACTATGGCTACACCTTC.

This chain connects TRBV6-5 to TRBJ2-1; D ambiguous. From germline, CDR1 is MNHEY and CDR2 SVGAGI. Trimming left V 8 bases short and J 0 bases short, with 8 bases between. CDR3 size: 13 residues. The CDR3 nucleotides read TGTGCCAGCTCGAGATACTCCTACAATGAGCAGTTCTTC. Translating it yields CASSRYSYNEQFF.

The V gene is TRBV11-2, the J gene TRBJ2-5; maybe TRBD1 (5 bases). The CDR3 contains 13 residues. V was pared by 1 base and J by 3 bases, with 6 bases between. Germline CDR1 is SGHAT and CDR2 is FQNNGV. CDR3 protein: CASSLGQKETQYF. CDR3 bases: TGTGCCAGCAGCTTAGGACAGAAAGAGACCCAGTACTTC.

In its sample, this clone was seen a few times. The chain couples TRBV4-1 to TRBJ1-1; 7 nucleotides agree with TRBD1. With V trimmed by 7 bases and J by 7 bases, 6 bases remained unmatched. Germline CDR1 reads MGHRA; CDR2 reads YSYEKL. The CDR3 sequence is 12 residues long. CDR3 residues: CASKRQGGEAFF. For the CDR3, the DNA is TGCGCCAGCAAACGACAGGGAGGTGAAGCTTTCTTT.

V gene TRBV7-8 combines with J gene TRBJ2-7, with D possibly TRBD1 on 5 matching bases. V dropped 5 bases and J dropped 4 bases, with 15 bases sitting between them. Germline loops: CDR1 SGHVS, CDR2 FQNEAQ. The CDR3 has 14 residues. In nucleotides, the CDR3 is TGTGCCAGCAGCCACCTGGACACAGTATACGAGCAGTACTTC. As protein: CASSHLDTVYEQYF.

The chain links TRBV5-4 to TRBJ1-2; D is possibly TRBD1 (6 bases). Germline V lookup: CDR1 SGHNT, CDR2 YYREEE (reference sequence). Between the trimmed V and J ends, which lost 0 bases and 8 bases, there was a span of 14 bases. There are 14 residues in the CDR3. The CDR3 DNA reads TGTGCCAGCAGCTTGGCCGGGACATCATTAGGCTACACCTTC. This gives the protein CASSLAGTSLGYTF. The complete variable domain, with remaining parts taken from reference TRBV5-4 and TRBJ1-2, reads ETGVTQSPTHLIKTRGQQVTLRCSSQSGHNTVSWYQQALGQGPQFIFQYYREEENGRGNFPPRFSGLQFPNYSSELNVNALELDDSALYLCASSLAGTSLGYTFGSGTRLTVV.

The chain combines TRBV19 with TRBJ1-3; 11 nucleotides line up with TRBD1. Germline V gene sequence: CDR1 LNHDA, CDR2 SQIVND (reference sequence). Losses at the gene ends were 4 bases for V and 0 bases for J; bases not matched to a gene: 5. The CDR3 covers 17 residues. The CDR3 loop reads CASSNYGTGGSGNTIYF. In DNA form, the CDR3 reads TGTGCCAGTAGTAATTACGGGACAGGGGGCTCTGGAAACACCATATATTTT. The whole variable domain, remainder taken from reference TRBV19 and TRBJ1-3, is DGGITQSPKYLFRKEGQNVTLSCEQNLNHDAMYWYRQDPGQGLRLIYYSQIVNDFQKGDIAEGYSVSREKKESFPLTVTSAQKNPTAFYLCASSNYGTGGSGNTIYFGEGSWLTVV.

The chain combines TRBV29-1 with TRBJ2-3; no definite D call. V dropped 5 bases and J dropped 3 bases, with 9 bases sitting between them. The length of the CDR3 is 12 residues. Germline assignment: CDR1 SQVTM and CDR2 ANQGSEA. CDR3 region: CSVLVVTDTQYF. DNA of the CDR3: TGCAGCGTTTTAGTAGTGACAGATACGCAGTATTTT.

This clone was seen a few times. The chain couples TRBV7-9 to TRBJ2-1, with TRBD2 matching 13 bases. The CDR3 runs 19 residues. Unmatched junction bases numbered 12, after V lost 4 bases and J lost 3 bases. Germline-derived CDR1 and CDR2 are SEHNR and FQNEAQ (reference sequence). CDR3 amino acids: CASSWPGLAGEVNYNEQFF. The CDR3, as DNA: TGTGCCAGCAGCTGGCCCGGACTAGCGGGAGAAGTAAACTACAATGAGCAGTTCTTC.

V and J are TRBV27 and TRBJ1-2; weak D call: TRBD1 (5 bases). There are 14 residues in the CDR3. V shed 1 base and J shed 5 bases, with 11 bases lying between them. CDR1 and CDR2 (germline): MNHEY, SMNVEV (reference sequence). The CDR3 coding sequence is TGTGCCAGCAGTTTATGGGGGGGTGGTTATGGCTACACCTTC. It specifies CASSLWGGGYGYTF.

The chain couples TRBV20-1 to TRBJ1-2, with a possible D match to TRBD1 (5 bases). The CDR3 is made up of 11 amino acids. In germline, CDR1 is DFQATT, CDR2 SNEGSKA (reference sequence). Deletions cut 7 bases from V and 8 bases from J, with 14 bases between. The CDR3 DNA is TGCAGTGTGAAAGGGGTTTACGGCTACACCTTC. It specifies CSVKGVYGYTF.

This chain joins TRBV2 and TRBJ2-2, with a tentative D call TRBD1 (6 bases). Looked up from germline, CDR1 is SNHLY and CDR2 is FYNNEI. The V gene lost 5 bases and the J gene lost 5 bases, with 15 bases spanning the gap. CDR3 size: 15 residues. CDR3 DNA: TGTGCCAGCAGTCCGGACAGAAGACCGACCGGGGAGCTGTTTTTT. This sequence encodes CASSPDRRPTGELFF.

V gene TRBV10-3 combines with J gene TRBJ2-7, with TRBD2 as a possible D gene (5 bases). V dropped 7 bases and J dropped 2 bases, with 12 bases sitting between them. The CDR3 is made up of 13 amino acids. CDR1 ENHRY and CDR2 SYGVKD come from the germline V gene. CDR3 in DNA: TGTGCCATCAAGCCAGCCGGGGCCTACGAGCAGTACGTC. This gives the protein CAIKPAGAYEQYV.

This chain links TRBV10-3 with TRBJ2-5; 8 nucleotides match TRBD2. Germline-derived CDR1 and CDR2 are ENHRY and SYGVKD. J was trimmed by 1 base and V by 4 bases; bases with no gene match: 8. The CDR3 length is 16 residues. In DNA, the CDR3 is TGTGCCATCAGTGCCACTGCGGGAGGATCCCAAGAGACCCAGTACTTC. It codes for CAISATAGGSQETQYF.

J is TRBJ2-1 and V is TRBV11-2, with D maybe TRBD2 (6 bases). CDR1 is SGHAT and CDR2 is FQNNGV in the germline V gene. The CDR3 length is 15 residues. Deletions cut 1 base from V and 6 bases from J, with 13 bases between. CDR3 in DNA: TGTGCCAGCAGCTTAGGCCGCGGGGCGTCCAATGAGCAGTTCTTC. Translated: CASSLGRGASNEQFF.

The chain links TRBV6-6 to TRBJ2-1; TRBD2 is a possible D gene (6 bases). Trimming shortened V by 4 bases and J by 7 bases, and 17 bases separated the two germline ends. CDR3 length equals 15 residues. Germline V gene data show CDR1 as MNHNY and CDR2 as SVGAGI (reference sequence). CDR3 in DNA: TGTGCCAGCAGTTTTCGGGGGTCGACTTATAATGAGCAGTTCTTC. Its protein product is CASSFRGSTYNEQFF.

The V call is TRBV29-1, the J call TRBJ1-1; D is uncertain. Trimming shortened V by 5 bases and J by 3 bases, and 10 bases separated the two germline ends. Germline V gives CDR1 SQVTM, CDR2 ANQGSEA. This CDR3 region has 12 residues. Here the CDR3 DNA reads TGCAGCGTTATTCGGTCGGACACTGAAGCTTTCTTT. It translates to CSVIRSDTEAFF.